The clone carrying this T cell receptor (beta chain) was detected once. The data were obtained in a study of blood T cell repertoires in COVID-19. Study context: The United States, Italy and Spain supplied acute and convalescent COVID-19 samples.

Trimming removed 0 bases at V and 3 bases at J, with 15 bases between. The CDR3 has 17 residues. Germline CDR1 SGHRS, CDR2 YFSETQ. Data came from immunoSEQ multiplex PCR; TCRdb stores just in-frame clones and leaves some out. The sample lists about 290,000 clones, around 85% occurring once. This TCR came from a woman in her forties or fifties with active or convalescent COVID-19. The chain carries TRBV5-1 and TRBJ2-2, with unresolved D. The material sequenced was peripheral blood. The CDR3 coding sequence is TGCGCCAGCAGCTTGGCCGTGTTAGCCGTTGACACCGGGGAGCTGTTTTTT. Amino acids: CASSLAVLAVDTGELFF.